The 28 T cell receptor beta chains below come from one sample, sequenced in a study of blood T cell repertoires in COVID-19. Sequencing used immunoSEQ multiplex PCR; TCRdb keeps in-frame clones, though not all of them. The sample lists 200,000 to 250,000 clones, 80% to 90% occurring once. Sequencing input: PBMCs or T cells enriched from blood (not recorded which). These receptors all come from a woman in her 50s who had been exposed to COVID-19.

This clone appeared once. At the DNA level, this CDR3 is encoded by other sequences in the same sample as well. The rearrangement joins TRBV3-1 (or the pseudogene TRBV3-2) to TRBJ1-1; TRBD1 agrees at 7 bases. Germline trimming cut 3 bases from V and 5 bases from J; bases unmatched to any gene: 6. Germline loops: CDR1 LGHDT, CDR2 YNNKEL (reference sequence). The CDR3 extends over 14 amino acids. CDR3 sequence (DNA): TGTGCCAGCAGCCAGGAGGGCAGGGGGACTGAAGCTTTCTTT. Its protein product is CASSQEGRGTEAFF.

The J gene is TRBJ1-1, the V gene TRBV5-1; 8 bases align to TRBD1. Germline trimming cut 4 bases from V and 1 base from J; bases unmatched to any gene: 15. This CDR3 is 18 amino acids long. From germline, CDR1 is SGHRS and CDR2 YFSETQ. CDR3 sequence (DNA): TGCGCCAGCAGCCCCATGACAGGGGCCGCCCACGGGAACACTGAAGCTTTCTTT. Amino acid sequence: CASSPMTGAAHGNTEAFF.

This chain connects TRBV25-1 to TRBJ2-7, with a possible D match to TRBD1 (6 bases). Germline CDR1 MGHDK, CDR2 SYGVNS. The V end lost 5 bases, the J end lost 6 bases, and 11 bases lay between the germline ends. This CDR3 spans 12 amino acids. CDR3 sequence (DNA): TGTGCCAGCAGTCGGGAAGGGGGCGAGCAGTACTTC. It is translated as CASSREGGEQYF.

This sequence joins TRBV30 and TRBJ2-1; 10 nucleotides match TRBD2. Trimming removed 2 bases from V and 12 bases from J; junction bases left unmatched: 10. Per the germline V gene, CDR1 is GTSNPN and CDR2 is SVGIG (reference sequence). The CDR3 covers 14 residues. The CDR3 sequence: CAWSNPPASGGQFF. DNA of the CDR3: TGTGCCTGGAGTAATCCCCCTGCTAGCGGGGGGCAGTTCTTC.

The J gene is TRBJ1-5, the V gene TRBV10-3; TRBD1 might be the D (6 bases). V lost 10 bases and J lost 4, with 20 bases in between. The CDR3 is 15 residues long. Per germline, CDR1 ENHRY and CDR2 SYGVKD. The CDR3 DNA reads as TGTGCCACGCGAATCGCTACAGGGCGGAATCAGCCCCAGCATTTT. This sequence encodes CATRIATGRNQPQHF.

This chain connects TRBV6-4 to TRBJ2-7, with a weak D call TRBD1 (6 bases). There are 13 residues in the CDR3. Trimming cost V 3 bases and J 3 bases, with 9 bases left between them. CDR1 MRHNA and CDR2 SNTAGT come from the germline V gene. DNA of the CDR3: TGTGCCAGCAGTGAACAGGGTTACTACGAGCAGTACTTC. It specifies CASSEQGYYEQYF.

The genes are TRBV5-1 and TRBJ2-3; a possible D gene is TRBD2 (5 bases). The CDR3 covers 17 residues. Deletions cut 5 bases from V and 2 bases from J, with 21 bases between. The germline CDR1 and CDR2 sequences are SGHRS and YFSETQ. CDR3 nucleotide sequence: TGCGCCAGCAGTTGGATGGGTAGCGTTTTTTCCACAGATACGCAGTATTTT. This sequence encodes CASSWMGSVFSTDTQYF.

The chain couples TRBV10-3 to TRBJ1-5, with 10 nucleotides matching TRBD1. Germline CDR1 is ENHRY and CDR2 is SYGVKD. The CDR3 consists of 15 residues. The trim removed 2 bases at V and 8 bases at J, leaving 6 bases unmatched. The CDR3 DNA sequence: TGTGCCATCAGTGAGGGATCGGACAGGGGGGAGCCCCAGCATTTT. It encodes CAISEGSDRGEPQHF.

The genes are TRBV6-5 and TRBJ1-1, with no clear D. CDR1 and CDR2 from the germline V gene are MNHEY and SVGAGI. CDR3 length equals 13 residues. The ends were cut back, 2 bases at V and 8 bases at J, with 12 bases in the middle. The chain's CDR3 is CASSYGSATEAFF. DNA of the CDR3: TGTGCCAGCAGTTACGGCAGCGCAACGGAAGCTTTCTTT.

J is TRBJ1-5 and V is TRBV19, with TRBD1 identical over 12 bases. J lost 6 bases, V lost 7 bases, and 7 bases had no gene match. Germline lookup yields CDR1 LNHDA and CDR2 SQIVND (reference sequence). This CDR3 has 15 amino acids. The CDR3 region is CASTQGQGAGQPQHF. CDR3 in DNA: TGTGCCAGTACCCAGGGACAGGGGGCCGGTCAGCCCCAGCATTTT.

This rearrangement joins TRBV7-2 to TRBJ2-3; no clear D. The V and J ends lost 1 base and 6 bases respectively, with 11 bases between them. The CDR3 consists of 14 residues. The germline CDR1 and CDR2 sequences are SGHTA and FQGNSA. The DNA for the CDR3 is TGTGCCAGCAGCTTAGTTCCAGCGATGGATACGCAGTATTTT. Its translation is CASSLVPAMDTQYF.

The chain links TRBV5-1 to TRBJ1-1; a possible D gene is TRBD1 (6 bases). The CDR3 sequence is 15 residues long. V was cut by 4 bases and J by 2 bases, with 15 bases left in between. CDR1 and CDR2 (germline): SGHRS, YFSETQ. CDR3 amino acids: CASSLTGADNTEAFF. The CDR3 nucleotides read TGCGCCAGCAGCCTGACAGGAGCCGACAACACTGAAGCTTTCTTT.

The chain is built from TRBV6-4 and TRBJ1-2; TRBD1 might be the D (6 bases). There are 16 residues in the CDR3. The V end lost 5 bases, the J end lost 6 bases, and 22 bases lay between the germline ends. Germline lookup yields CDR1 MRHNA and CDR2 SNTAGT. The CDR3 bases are TGTGCCAGCAGTACTTATGAGAACGGACAGCCAGATGGCTACACCTTC. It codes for CASSTYENGQPDGYTF.

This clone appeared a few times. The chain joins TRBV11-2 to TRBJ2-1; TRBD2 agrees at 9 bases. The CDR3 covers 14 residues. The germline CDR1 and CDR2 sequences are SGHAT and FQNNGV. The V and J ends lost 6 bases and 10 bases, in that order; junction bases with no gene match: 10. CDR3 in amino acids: CASRLAGGSREQFF. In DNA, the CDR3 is TGTGCCAGCAGACTCGCGGGGGGGTCCCGCGAGCAGTTCTTC.

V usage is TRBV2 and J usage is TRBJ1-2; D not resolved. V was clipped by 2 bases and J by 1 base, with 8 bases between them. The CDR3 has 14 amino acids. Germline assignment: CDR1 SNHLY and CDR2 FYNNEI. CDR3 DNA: TGTGCCAGCAGTGAAAGTAGCTTTAACTATGGCTACACCTTC. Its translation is CASSESSFNYGYTF.

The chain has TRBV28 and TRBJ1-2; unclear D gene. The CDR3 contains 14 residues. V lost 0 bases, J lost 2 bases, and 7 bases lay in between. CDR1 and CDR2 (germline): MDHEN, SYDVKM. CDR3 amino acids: CASSLWTGNYGYTF. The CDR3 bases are TGTGCCAGCAGTTTATGGACGGGGAACTATGGCTACACCTTC.

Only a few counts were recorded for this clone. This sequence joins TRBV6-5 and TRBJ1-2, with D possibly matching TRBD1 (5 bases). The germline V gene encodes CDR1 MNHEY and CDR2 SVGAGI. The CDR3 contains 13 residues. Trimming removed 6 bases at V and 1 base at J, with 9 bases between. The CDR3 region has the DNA TGTGCCAGCAGCAGGGAGGGTAACTATGGCTACACCTTC. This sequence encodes CASSREGNYGYTF.

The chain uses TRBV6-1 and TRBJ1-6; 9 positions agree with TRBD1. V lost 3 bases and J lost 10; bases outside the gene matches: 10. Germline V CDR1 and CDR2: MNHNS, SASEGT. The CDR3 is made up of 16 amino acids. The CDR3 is CASSDSPPQGASPLHF. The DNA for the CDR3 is TGTGCCAGCAGTGATTCCCCCCCACAGGGGGCCTCACCCCTCCACTTT.

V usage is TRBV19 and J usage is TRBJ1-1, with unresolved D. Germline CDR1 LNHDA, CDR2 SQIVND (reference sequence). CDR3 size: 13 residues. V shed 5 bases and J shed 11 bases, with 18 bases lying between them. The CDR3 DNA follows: TGTGCCAGTAGTCCCCTAGCGTGGGCCTGGGCTTTCTTT. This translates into CASSPLAWAWAFF.

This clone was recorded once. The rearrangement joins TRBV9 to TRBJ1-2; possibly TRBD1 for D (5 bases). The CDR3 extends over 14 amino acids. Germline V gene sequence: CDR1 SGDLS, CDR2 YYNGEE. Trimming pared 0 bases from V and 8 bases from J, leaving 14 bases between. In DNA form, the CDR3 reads TGTGCCAGCAGCGTAGCTGGGGCAGTATGGGGCTACACCTTC. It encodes CASSVAGAVWGYTF.

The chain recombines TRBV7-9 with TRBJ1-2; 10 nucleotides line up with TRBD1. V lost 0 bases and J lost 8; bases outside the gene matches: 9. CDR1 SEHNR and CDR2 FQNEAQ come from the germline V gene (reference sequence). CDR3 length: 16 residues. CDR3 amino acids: CASSLAQATGGEGYTF. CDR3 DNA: TGTGCCAGCAGCTTAGCGCAGGCGACAGGGGGCGAGGGCTACACCTTC.

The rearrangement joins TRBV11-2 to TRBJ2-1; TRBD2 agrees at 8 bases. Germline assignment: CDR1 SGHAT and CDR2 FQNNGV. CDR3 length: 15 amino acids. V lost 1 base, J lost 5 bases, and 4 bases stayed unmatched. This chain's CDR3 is CASSLVGGANNEQFF. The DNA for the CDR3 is TGTGCCAGCAGCTTAGTCGGGGGGGCCAACAATGAGCAGTTCTTC.

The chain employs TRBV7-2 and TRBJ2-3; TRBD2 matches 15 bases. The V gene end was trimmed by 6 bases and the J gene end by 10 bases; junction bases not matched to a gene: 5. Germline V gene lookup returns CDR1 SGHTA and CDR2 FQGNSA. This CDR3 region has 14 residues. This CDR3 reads CASSPGLAGGAQYF. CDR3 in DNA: TGTGCCAGCAGTCCGGGACTAGCGGGGGGAGCGCAGTATTTT.

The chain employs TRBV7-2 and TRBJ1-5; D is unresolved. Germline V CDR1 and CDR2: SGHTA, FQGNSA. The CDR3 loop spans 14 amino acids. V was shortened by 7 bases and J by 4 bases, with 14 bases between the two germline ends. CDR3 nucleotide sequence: TGTGCCAGCACCCCCTTGGCGGGGAATCAGCCCCAGCATTTT. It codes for CASTPLAGNQPQHF.

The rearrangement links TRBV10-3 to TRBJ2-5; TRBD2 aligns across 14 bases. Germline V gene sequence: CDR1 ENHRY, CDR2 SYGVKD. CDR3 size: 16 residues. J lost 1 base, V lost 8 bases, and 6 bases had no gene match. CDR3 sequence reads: CAIGKGLAGVQETQYF. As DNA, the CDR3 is TGTGCCATCGGGAAGGGACTAGCGGGGGTCCAAGAGACCCAGTACTTC.

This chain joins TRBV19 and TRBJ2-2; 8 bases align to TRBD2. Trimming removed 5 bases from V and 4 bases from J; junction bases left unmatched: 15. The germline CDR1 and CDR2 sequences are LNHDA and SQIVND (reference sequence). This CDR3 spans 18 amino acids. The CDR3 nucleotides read TGTGCCAGTAGTCCGCCAAACTCCGGGACTAGGAGCACCGGGGAGCTGTTTTTT. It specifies CASSPPNSGTRSTGELFF.

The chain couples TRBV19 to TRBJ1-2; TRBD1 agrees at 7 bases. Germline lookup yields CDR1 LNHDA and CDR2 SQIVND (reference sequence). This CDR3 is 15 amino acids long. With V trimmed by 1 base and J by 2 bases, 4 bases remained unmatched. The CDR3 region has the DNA TGTGCCAGTAGTATAGCCCTGGGACAGAACTATGGCTACACCTTC. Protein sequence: CASSIALGQNYGYTF.

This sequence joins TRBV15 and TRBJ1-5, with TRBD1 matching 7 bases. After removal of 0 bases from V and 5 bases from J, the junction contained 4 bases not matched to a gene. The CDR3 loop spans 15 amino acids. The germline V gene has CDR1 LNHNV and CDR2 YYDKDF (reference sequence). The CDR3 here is CATSREAGGDQPQHF. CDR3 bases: TGTGCCACCAGCAGAGAGGCAGGGGGAGATCAGCCCCAGCATTTT.